This T cell receptor beta chain derives from a study of cytomegalovirus exposure and HLA in healthy donors. Background on the study: A preliminary data release comprised tens of millions of unique TCRs obtained from HLA-typed donors.

Amplification used 60 Vbeta primers and 13 Jbeta primers. Data came from immunoSEQ multiplex PCR; TCRdb stores just in-frame clones and leaves some out. This table has about 150,000 clones, approximately 79% appearing once. This CDR3 is built from 14 residues. Per germline, CDR1 SGHRS and CDR2 YFSETQ. V lost 1 base and J lost 4, with 8 bases in between. Sequencing input: PBMCs. The origin of this receptor is a middle-aged man in good health and CMV-seropositive. The chain employs TRBV5-1 and TRBJ1-4, with D maybe TRBD1 (5 bases). Here the CDR3 DNA reads TGCGCCAGCAGCTTGTCCAGGGTTAATGAAAAACTGTTTTTT. Residues: CASSLSRVNEKLFF.